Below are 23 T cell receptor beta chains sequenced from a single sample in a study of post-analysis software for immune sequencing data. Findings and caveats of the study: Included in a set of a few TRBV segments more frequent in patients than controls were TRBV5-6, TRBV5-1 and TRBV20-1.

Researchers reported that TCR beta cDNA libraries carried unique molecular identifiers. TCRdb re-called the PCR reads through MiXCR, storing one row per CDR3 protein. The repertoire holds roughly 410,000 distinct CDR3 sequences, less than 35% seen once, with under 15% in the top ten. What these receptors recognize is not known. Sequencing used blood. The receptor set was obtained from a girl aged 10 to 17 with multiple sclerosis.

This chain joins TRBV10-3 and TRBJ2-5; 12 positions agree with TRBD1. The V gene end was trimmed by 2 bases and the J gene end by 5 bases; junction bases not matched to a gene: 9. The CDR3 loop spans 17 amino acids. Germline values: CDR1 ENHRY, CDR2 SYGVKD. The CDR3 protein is CAISEEPPGTGGETQYF. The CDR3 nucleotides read TGTGCCATCAGTGAGGAGCCCCCCGGGACAGGGGGCGAGACCCAGTACTTC.

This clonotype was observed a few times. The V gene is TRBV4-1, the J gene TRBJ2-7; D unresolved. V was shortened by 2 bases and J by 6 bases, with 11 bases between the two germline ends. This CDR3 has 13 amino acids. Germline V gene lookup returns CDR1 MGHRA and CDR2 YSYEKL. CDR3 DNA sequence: TGCGCCAGCAGCCAACTCGGCCTCCGCGAGCAGTACTTC. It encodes CASSQLGLREQYF.

The CDR3 sequence is CSAPGLVLAGGSTDTQYF. The CDR3 DNA reads TGCAGTGCACCAGGGCTTGTGTTAGCGGGGGGGAGCACAGATACGCAGTATTTT. The chain has TRBV20-1 and TRBJ2-3, with 11 bases that match TRBD2. The CDR3 length is 18 residues. With 6 bases clipped from V and 0 bases from J, the junction kept 14 bases outside the gene matches. Germline V gene lookup returns CDR1 DFQATT and CDR2 SNEGSKA (reference sequence).

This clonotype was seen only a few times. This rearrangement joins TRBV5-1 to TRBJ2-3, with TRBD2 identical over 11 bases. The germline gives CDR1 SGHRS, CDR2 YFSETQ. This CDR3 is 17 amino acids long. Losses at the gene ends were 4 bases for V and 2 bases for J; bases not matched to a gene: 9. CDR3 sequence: CASSLPLAGASTDTQYF. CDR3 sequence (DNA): TGCGCCAGCAGCCTACCACTAGCGGGGGCTTCCACAGATACGCAGTATTTT.

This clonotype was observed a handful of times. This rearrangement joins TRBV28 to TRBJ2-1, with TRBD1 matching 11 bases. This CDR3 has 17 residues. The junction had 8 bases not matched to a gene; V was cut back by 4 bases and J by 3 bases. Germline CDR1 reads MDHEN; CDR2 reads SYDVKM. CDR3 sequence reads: CASSSLGQGGYYNEQFF. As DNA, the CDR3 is TGTGCCAGCAGTTCCCTGGGACAGGGGGGGTACTACAATGAGCAGTTCTTC.

The CDR3 region is CASGTIARGTDTQYF. CDR3 in DNA: TGTGCCAGCGGGACTATAGCCCGGGGCACAGATACGCAGTATTTT. V is TRBV12-3 or TRBV12-4 and J is TRBJ2-3; 7 bases fit TRBD2. There are 15 residues in the CDR3. V trimming: 8 bases; J trimming: 1 base; junction bases outside the gene matches: 9.

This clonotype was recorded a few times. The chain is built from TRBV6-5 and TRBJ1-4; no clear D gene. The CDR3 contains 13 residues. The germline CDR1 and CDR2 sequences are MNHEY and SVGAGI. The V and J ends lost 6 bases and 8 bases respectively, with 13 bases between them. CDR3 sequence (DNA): TGTGCCAGCAGCAGGCTTCTTCGAGAAAAACTGTTTTTT. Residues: CASSRLLREKLFF.

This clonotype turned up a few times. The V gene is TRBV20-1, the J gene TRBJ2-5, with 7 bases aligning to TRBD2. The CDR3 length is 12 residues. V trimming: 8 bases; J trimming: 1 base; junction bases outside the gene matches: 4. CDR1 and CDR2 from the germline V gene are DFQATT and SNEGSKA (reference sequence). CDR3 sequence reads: CSTWTSQETQYF. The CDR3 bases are TGCAGTACTTGGACTAGCCAAGAGACCCAGTACTTC.

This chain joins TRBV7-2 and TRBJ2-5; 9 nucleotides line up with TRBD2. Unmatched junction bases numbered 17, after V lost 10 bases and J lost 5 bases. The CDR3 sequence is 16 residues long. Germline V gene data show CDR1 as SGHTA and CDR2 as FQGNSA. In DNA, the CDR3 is TGTGCCATCGAGGGAGCGGGGGGTGCGAATTCTGAGACCCAGTACTTC. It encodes CAIEGAGGANSETQYF.

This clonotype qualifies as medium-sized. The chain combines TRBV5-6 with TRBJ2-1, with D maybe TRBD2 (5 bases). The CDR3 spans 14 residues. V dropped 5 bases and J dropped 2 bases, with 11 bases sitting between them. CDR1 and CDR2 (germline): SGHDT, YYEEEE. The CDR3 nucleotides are TGTGCCAGCAGATATACCGGGGCCTACAATGAGCAGTTCTTC. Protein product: CASRYTGAYNEQFF.

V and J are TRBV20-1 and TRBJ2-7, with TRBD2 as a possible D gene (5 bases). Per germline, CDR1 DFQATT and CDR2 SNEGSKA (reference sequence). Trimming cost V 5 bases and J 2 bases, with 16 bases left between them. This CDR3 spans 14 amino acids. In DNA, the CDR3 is TGCAGTGCTCACCCCGCCGGGGTAGCCTACGAGCAGTACTTC. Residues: CSAHPAGVAYEQYF.

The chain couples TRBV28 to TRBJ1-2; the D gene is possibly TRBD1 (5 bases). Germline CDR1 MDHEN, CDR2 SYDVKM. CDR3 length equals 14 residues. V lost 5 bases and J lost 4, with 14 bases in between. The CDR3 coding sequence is TGTGCCAGCAGTGCGCGGGGCCCAGGCTATGGCTACACCTTC. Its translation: CASSARGPGYGYTF.

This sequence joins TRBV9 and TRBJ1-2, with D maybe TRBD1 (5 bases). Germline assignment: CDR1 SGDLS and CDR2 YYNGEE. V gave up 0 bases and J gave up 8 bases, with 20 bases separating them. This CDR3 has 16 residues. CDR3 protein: CASSVGASLRGGGYTF. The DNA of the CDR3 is TGTGCCAGCAGCGTAGGGGCCTCCTTAAGGGGTGGAGGCTACACCTTC.

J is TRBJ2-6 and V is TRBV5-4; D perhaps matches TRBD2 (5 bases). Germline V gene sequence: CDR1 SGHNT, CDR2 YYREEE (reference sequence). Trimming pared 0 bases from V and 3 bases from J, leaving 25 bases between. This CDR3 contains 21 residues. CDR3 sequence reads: CASSLGGFVEQLVGGANVLTF. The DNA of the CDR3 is TGTGCCAGCAGCTTGGGAGGGTTTGTTGAACAGCTGGTTGGTGGGGCCAACGTCCTGACTTTC.

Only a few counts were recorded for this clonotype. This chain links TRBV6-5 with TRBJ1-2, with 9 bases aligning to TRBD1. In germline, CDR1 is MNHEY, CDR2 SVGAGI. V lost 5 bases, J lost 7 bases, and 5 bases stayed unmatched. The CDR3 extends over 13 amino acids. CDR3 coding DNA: TGTGCCAGCAGTCAACAGGGGGCGCGTGGCTACACCTTC. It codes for CASSQQGARGYTF.

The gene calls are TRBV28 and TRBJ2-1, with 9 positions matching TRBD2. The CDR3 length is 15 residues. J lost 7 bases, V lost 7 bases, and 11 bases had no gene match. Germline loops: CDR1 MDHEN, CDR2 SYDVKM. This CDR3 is CASKLVGLAGNEQFF. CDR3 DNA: TGTGCCAGCAAACTGGTGGGGCTAGCGGGGAATGAGCAGTTCTTC.

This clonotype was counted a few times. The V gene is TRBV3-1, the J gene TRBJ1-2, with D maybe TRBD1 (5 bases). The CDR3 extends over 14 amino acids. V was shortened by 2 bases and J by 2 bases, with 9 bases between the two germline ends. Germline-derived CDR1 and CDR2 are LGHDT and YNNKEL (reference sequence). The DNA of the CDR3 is TGTGCCAGCAGCCAAAGGGGTGTAAACTATGGCTACACCTTC. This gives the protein CASSQRGVNYGYTF.

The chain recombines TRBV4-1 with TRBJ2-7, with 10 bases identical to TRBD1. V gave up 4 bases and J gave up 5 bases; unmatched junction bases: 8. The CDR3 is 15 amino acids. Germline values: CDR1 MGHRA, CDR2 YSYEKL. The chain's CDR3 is CASSPARDRGHEQYF. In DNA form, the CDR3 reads TGCGCCAGCAGCCCAGCCAGGGACAGGGGCCACGAGCAGTACTTC.

The DNA for the CDR3 is TGTGCCAGCAGTTACCGACAGTTCTCCTACGAGCAGTACTTC. Encoded protein: CASSYRQFSYEQYF. The chain joins TRBV6-5 to TRBJ2-7, with a weak D call TRBD1 (5 bases). The CDR3 covers 14 residues. Trimming removed 2 bases from V and 0 bases from J, with 8 bases in between. Germline lookup yields CDR1 MNHEY and CDR2 SVGAGI.

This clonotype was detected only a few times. CDR3 residues: CASSPQGARSGPEAFF. For the CDR3, the DNA is TGTGCCAGCAGTCCCCAGGGGGCGAGGTCCGGCCCTGAAGCTTTCTTT. The chain couples TRBV2 to TRBJ1-1, with 8 positions matching TRBD1. V lost 5 bases, J lost 6 bases, and 14 bases stayed unmatched. Germline lookup yields CDR1 SNHLY and CDR2 FYNNEI. CDR3 length: 16 amino acids.

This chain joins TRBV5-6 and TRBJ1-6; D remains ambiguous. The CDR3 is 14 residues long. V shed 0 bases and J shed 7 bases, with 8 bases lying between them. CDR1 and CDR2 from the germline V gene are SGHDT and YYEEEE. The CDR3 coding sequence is TGTGCCAGCAGCTTGGGACGGCAAAATTCACCCCTCCACTTT. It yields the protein CASSLGRQNSPLHF. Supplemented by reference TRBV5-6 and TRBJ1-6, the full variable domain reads DAGVTQSPTHLIKTRGQQVTLRCSPKSGHDTVSWYQQALGQGPQFIFQYYEEEERQRGNFPDRFSGHQFPNYSSELNVNALLLGDSALYLCASSLGRQNSPLHFGNGTRLTVT.

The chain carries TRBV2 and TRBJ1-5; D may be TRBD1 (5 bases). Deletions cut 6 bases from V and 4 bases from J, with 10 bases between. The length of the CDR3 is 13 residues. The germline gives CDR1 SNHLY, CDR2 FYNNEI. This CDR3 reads CASSPDRNQPQHF. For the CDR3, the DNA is TGTGCCAGCAGCCCTGACAGAAATCAGCCCCAGCATTTT.

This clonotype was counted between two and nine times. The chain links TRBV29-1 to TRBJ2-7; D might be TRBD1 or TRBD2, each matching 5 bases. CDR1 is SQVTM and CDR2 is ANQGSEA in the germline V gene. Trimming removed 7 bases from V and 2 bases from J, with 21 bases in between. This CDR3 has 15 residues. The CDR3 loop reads CSASDLIQEPYEQYF. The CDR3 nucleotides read TGCAGCGCTTCGGACTTGATACAGGAGCCCTACGAGCAGTACTTC.